This T cell receptor beta chain was recorded in a study of cytomegalovirus exposure and HLA in healthy donors. The length of the CDR3 is 13 residues. V was cut by 2 bases and J by 5 bases, with 9 bases left in between. In germline, CDR1 is SGHDN, CDR2 FVKESK. The study, taken as a whole, reports: Fewer N-insertions (relative to the roughly 670-donor mean) were reportedly seen in an Asian-associated ancestry cluster in a later analysis. Researchers had no immune exposure information except CMV serostatus available. Analyses of presence/absence relied on an assumption of roughly uniform sequencing depth across donors.

60 Vbeta and 13 Jbeta primers were used in PCR. The assay was immunoSEQ multiplex PCR, and TCRdb's table has in-frame clones only and misses some. The sample has 180,000 or so clones, roughly 80% seen once. For this clone: Its antigen remains unidentified.

The sequence was obtained from a woman in her thirties or forties in good health and CMV-seropositive. The rearrangement uses TRBV14 and TRBJ2-5, with D possibly TRBD1 on 6 matching bases. The sample consisted of PBMCs. Written as DNA, the CDR3 is TGTGCCAGCAGCCAATGGCAGGGGGAGACCCAGTACTTC. Its translation is CASSQWQGETQYF.